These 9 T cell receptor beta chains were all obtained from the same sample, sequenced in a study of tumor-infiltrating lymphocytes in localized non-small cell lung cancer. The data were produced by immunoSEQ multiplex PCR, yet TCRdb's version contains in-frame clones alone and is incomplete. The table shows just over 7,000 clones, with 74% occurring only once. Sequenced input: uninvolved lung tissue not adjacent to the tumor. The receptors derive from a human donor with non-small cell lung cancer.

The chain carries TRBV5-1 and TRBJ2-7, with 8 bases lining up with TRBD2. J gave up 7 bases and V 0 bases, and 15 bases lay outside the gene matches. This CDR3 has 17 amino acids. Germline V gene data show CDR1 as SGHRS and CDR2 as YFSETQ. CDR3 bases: TGCGCCAGCAGCTTGGGAGGTCCGGCGGGAGGTTCTGTGGAGCAGTACTTC. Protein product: CASSLGGPAGGSVEQYF.

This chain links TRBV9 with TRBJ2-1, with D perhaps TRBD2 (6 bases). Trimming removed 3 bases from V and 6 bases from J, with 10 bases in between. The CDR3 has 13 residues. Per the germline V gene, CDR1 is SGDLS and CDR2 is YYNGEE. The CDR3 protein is CASSANSGNEQFF. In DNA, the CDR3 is TGTGCCAGCAGCGCTAATAGCGGCAATGAGCAGTTCTTC.

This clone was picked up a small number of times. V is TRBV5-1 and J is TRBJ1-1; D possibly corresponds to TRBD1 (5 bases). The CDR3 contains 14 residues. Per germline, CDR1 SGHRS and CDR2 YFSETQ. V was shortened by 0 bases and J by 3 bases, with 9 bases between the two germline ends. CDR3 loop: CASSLAQGYTEAFF. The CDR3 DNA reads TGCGCCAGCAGCTTGGCCCAGGGATACACTGAAGCTTTCTTT.

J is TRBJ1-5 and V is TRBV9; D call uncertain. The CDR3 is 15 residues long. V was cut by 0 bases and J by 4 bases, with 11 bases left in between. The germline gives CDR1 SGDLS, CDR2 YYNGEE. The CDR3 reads CASSVGASENQPQHF. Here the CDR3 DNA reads TGTGCCAGCAGCGTAGGAGCCAGCGAGAATCAGCCCCAGCATTTT.

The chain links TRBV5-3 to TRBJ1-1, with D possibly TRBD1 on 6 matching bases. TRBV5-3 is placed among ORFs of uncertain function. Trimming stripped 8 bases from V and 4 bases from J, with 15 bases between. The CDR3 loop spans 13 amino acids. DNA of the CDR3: TGTGCCAGCAACCCGAAGGGGGGCACTGAAGCTTTCTTT. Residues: CASNPKGGTEAFF.

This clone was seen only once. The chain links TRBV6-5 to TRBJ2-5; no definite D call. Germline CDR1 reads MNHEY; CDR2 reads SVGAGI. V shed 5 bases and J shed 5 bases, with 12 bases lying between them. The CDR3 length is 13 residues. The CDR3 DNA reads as TGTGCCAGCAGTAGCTGGGAAAGCGAGACCCAGTACTTC. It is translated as CASSSWESETQYF.

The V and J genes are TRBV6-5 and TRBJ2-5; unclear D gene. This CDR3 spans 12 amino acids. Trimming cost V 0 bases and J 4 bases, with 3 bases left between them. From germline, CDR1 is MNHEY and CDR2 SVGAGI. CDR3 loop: CASSYSGETQYF. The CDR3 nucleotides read TGTGCCAGCAGTTACTCGGGAGAGACCCAGTACTTC.

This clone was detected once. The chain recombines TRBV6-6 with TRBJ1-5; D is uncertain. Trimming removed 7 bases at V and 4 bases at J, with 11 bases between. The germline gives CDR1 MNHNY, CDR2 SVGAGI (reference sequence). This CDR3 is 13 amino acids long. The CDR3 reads CASIRDQNQPQHF. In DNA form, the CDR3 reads TGTGCCAGCATACGCGACCAAAATCAGCCCCAGCATTTT.

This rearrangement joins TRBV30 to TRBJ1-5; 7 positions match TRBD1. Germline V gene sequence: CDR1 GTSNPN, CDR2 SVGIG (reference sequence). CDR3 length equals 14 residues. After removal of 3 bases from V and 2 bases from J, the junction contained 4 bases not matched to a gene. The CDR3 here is CAWSRGTGNQPQHF. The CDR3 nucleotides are TGTGCCTGGAGCAGGGGGACGGGCAATCAGCCCCAGCATTTT. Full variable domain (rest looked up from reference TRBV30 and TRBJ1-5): SQTIHQWPATLVQPVGSPLSLECTVEGTSNPNLYWYRQAAGRGLQLLFYSVGIGQISSEVPQNLSASRPQDRQFILSSKKLLLSDSGFYLCAWSRGTGNQPQHFGDGTRLSIL.